One sample yielded the 22 T cell receptor beta chains listed below, sequenced in a study of T cells expressing NK-cell markers. TCRdb reanalyzed the 5' RACE reads and collapses them to one entry per CDR3 protein, without DNA. Its table records approximately 150,000 distinct CDR3 sequences. Sequenced material: blood T cells: a sorted CD56 or NKG2C T cell subset, CD4+ or CD8+ T cells, or bulk PBMC T cells (not recorded which). The receptors come from a woman between 18 and 70 years old in good health.

This chain links TRBV5-1 with TRBJ1-2; TCRdb picks TRBD1, but there is no DNA to check that call. The CDR3 has 17 amino acids. Germline lookup yields CDR1 SGHRS and CDR2 YFSETQ. CDR3 loop: CASNYGTGGLANYGYTF.

The V gene is TRBV5-1, the J gene TRBJ2-1. The germline gives CDR1 SGHRS, CDR2 YFSETQ. CDR3 size: 14 residues. This CDR3 is CASSPSTGNYEQFF.

The genes are TRBV10-3 and TRBJ1-1. Germline CDR1 and CDR2: ENHRY and SYGVKD. This CDR3 has 12 residues. CDR3 loop: CAIGRSNTEAFF.

V usage is TRBV6-1 and J usage is TRBJ1-2; the D call of TRBD1 rests on TCRdb alone, since no DNA is present to check it. The germline V gene has CDR1 MNHNS and CDR2 SASEGT. This CDR3 spans 15 amino acids. CDR3 region: CASTARQGAGYGYTF.

V and J are TRBV27 and TRBJ2-7; the D call from TCRdb, TRBD1, cannot be confirmed without DNA. CDR1 is MNHEY and CDR2 is SMNVEV in the germline V gene (reference sequence). The CDR3 extends over 16 amino acids. The CDR3 spells CASSLTGTGGTYEQYF.

The V gene is TRBV12-3 or TRBV12-4, the J gene TRBJ1-6. There are 12 residues in the CDR3. CDR3 sequence reads: CASREGNSPLHF.

The J gene is TRBJ2-3, the V gene TRBV7-7; TCRdb lists TRBD1, though no DNA is available to test this call. The CDR3 is 15 amino acids. Germline loops: CDR1 SSHAT, CDR2 FNYEAQ (reference sequence). CDR3 sequence reads: CASSLTGDPADTQYF.

The V call is TRBV24-1, the J call TRBJ2-5; TCRdb designates TRBD2, a call that cannot be tested without DNA. The CDR3 consists of 14 residues. Germline V gene lookup returns CDR1 KGHDR and CDR2 SFDVKD. The CDR3 region is CATSQLAARETQYF.

V and J are TRBV12-3 or TRBV12-4 and TRBJ2-1; TCRdb reports TRBD1, a call that lacks DNA to check it against. CDR3 length: 14 residues. The CDR3 loop reads CASKGQELNNEQFF.

CDR3 protein: CSATGLAGTVTDTQYF. The chain combines TRBV20-1 with TRBJ2-3; the TCRdb call, TRBD2, lacks DNA for checking. The CDR3 sequence is 16 residues long. Looked up from germline, CDR1 is DFQATT and CDR2 is SNEGSKA (reference sequence).

The chain uses TRBV2 and TRBJ2-1; as DNA is missing, the TRBD1 call by TCRdb cannot be tested. The germline CDR1 and CDR2 sequences are SNHLY and FYNNEI. The CDR3 is 16 amino acids. The CDR3 here is CASSESGTTWGDEQFF.

The chain uses TRBV6-2 or TRBV6-3 and TRBJ2-2; TCRdb's assignment of TRBD1 cannot be checked, as there is no DNA. The CDR3 covers 15 residues. Germline V gene lookup returns CDR1 MNHEY and CDR2 SVGEGT. This CDR3 is CASSYSGAGTGELFF.

The chain uses TRBV20-1 and TRBJ2-7; TCRdb gives TRBD2 as the D gene, but with no DNA this cannot be confirmed. CDR1 and CDR2 from the germline V gene are DFQATT and SNEGSKA (reference sequence). The CDR3 length is 14 residues. Here the CDR3 reads CSAIGTKISYEQYF.

The gene calls are TRBV28 and TRBJ1-2. CDR1 and CDR2 from the germline V gene are MDHEN and SYDVKM. This CDR3 region has 18 residues. The CDR3 sequence is CASSSHQPHRDLDYGYTF.

This chain uses TRBV20-1 with TRBJ1-5. The CDR3 extends over 12 amino acids. In germline, CDR1 is DFQATT, CDR2 SNEGSKA (reference sequence). The CDR3: CSANDNNQPQHF.

V is TRBV20-1 and J is TRBJ2-3; TCRdb indicates TRBD2, and absent DNA this call remains unverified. The CDR3 has 15 residues. Germline CDR1 DFQATT, CDR2 SNEGSKA (reference sequence). The CDR3 loop reads CSARDYGRGADTQYF.

This chain links TRBV5-6 with TRBJ1-2; TCRdb lists TRBD1, though no DNA is available to test this call. Germline CDR1 reads SGHDT; CDR2 reads YYEEEE. The CDR3 spans 15 residues. CDR3 residues: CASSLTSRQIYGYTF.

The chain carries TRBV7-9 and TRBJ2-1; the TCRdb D gene call, TRBD2, has no DNA to confirm it. The CDR3 length is 14 residues. Germline V gene sequence: CDR1 SEHNR, CDR2 FQNEAQ (reference sequence). The CDR3 reads CASSFSGGVNEQFF.

The chain uses TRBV10-3 and TRBJ2-3; with no DNA, the TCRdb D assignment of TRBD1 cannot be verified. Germline V gene sequence: CDR1 ENHRY, CDR2 SYGVKD. The CDR3 sequence is 14 residues long. CDR3 in amino acids: CAITRGSSTDTQYF.

This sequence joins TRBV6-2 or TRBV6-3 and TRBJ1-1; as DNA is missing, the TRBD1 call by TCRdb cannot be tested. CDR1 is MNHEY and CDR2 is SVGEGT in the germline V gene. The CDR3 extends over 14 amino acids. The CDR3 here is CASSYQGATTEAFF.

The V and J genes are TRBV5-1 and TRBJ1-4; there is no DNA to check the TCRdb D call of TRBD1. From germline, CDR1 is SGHRS and CDR2 YFSETQ. The CDR3 is 14 amino acids. This chain's CDR3 is CASSLGGPREKLFF.

The J gene is TRBJ2-7, the V gene TRBV7-3; the TRBD1 assignment by TCRdb is unverifiable without DNA. Germline V lookup: CDR1 SGHTA, CDR2 FQGTGA. The CDR3 consists of 15 residues. This chain's CDR3 is CASIDWGQGSYEQYF.